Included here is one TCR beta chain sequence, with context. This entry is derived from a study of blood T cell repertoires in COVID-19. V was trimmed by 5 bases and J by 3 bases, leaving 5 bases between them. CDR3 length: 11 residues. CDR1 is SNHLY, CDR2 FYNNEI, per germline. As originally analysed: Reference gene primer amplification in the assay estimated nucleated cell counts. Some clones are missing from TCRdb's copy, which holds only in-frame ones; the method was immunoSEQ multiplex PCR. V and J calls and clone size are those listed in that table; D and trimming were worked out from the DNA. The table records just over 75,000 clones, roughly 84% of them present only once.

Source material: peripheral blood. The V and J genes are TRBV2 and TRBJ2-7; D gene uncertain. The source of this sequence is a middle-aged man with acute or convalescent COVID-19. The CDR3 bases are TGTGCCAGCAGTACCTACTACGAGCAGTACTTC. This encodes CASSTYYEQYF. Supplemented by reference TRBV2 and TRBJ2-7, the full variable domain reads EPEVTQTPSHQVTQMGQEVILRCVPISNHLYFYWYRQILGQKVEFLVSFYNNEISEKSEIFDDQFSVERPDGSNFTLKIRSTKLEDSAMYFCASSTYYEQYFGPGTRLTVT.